This TCR beta chain is drawn from a study of blood T cell repertoires in COVID-19. Study-level background: The United States, Italy and Spain provided the acute and convalescent COVID-19 samples.

Authors' methods: Amplification of reference gene primers provided the estimated nucleated cell counts. Profiling relied on immunoSEQ multiplex PCR, and the TCRdb table lists in-frame clones only, not all of them. The V and J calls and clone size come from that table; D and trimming were worked out from the DNA. The table has fewer than 110,000 clones, about 89% seen once. Germline CDR1 is MGHRA and CDR2 is YSYEKL. The ends lost 4 bases at V and 4 bases at J; junction bases unmatched: 11. The CDR3 runs 17 residues. This clone was seen a single time. This sequence was found in a woman in her twenties or thirties with acute or convalescent COVID-19. Input material: peripheral blood. The V call is TRBV4-1, the J call TRBJ2-3; 10 positions match TRBD2. CDR3 region: CASSPSIASGSPDTQYF. For the CDR3, the DNA is TGCGCCAGCAGCCCATCGATCGCTAGCGGGAGTCCAGATACGCAGTATTTT.